A selection of T cell receptor beta chains follows, all from one sample in a study of spatial heterogeneity in lung cancer. TCRdb reprocessed the 5' RACE reads with MiXCR, giving one entry per CDR3 protein. This sample has 20,000 to 25,000 distinct CDR3 sequences, with 4.8% found just once. The sequencing here drew on lung tumor tissue, taken at surgery. All receptors come from a male donor with early-stage non-small cell lung cancer. Both conserved end residues are trimmed from each CDR3.

TRBV7-6,ASSLNPSGREGRSTDTQY
TRBV28,ASSLGASGIKHEQY
TRBV7-2,ASSLIPRPSTDTQY
TRBV19,ASSIAGQVQNIQY
TRBV15,ATSRVSKLFSPGEPHSNQPQH
TRBV29-1,SVERGGTGGQS
TRBV6-2/TRBV6-3,ASRSTTRTETQY
TRBV12-3/TRBV12-4,ASSLLGIGNTIY
TRBV28,ASSTVPGGNQPQH
TRBV5-1,ASSLEIRVTGELF
TRBV5-4,ASSGGRAGSLTQY
TRBV14,ASSLGAGKFHEQY
TRBV5-4,ASSLGTSGRAEQY
TRBV24-1,ATSDPGQGSYEQY
TRBV12-3/TRBV12-4,ASTFTLAQVPPYEQY
TRBV6-2/TRBV6-3,ASSYPVAGALEQF
TRBV7-9,ASSQNRVLNSPLH
TRBV11-2,ASSLSPMGRGYT
TRBV7-2,ASSFSGGFSKNIQY
TRBV12-3/TRBV12-4,ASSKMGNEQF
TRBV20-1,SAMRGLADTNEQF